The clone carrying this T cell receptor (beta chain) has just a few counts. As yet, its antigen is unknown. For TCR beta, libraries came from quantitative 5'-RACE with molecular barcodes. From the 5' RACE reads, TCRdb called clonotypes with MiXCR, one entry per CDR3 protein. The sample consists of about 240,000 distinct CDR3 sequences, about 24% of them appearing once. The sample is drawn from a study of CD8 T cells in ankylosing spondylitis. Study-wide results and caveats: Disease-linked clones proved CD8+ and comparatively uncommon in peripheral blood.

With V trimmed by 3 bases and J by 10 bases, 11 bases remained unmatched. This CDR3 comprises 14 residues. Germline V gene lookup returns CDR1 LGHDT and CDR2 YNNKEL (reference sequence). What was sequenced was blood, either unsorted or a sorted T cell fraction (not recorded which). The V gene is TRBV3-1, the J gene TRBJ1-1, with 7 bases identical to TRBD1. This sequence was found in a male donor with ankylosing spondylitis or in good health (not recorded which). CDR3 in amino acids: CASSQAAGGLGAFF. The CDR3 DNA reads TGTGCCAGCAGCCAGGCGGCAGGGGGACTCGGAGCTTTCTTT.